These T cell receptor beta chains were read from a single sample in a study of cytomegalovirus exposure and HLA in healthy donors. The table came from immunoSEQ multiplex PCR; TCRdb's copy has only in-frame clones and leaves some out. The sample carries approximately 110,000 clones, roughly 80% recorded once. Sequenced sample: PBMCs. All receptors come from a man under 40 in good health and CMV-seropositive. CDR3s leave out the opening cysteine and the closing phenylalanine or tryptophan. A D gene is named only where the DNA matches it firmly.

d_call j_call v_call cdr3_aa
TRBD1 TRBJ1-4 TRBV29-1 SVTGPGEKLF
- TRBJ1-6 TRBV19 ASKADSHNSPLH
TRBD1 TRBJ1-3 TRBV5-8 ASSLGTGGFSGNTIY
- TRBJ2-3 TRBV10-1 ASSEPLGKRDTQY
TRBD2 TRBJ2-1 TRBV2 ARVISGESRYNEQF
- TRBJ1-2 TRBV9 ASTALGTNYGYT
TRBD2 TRBJ2-3 TRBV4-1 ASSHRPGRRGGADTQY
TRBD1 TRBJ1-5 TRBV5-4 ASSQGQGGNQPQH
- TRBJ1-6 TRBV6-6 ASRTSWPRDSPLH
- TRBJ2-5 TRBV7-9 ASSILDSQETQY
TRBD2 TRBJ2-7 TRBV11-3 ASSRGDGSYEQY
- TRBJ2-6 TRBV27 ASSLRQSSSGANVLT
TRBD2 TRBJ2-5 TRBV19 ATTSLAGGQETQY
TRBD2 TRBJ2-5 TRBV15 ATGASGGRTQY
TRBD1 TRBJ1-5 TRBV6-5 ASSPAGGGNQPQH
TRBD1 TRBJ2-7 TRBV4-1 ASSQVGQRNYEQY
TRBD1 TRBJ1-5 TRBV5-4 ASSAGTGGFNQPQH
- TRBJ1-5 TRBV7-2 ASSPQSGPGQPQH
TRBD2 TRBJ2-5 TRBV9 ASSPLGLSGGAGQETQY
TRBD1 TRBJ1-6 TRBV6-6 ASIPRGQPNSPLH
- TRBJ1-4 TRBV18 ASSPEYRGEKLF
TRBD2 TRBJ2-1 TRBV7-2 ASSLVGTSYNEQF
TRBD1 TRBJ1-1 TRBV29-1 SVGRQGAYGRNTEAF
- TRBJ1-6 TRBV9 ASSVGIGSSYNSPLH
- TRBJ2-2 TRBV2 ASRPTRVAGELF
TRBD1 TRBJ2-2 TRBV5-1 ASSSGTGVTGELF
- TRBJ2-5 TRBV9 ASSVSGETQY
- TRBJ2-5 TRBV7-9 ASSLIGQGRQETQY
TRBD2 TRBJ2-3 TRBV11-3 ASSFRSGGNTDTQY
TRBD2 TRBJ2-3 TRBV2 ASSEDWGLAGSTQY
TRBD1 TRBJ1-2 TRBV25-1 ASSEYAWDGTGRGSYT
- TRBJ2-7 TRBV6-5 ASSYGRAGNEQY
TRBD1 TRBJ1-1 TRBV12-5 ASGRPTGSFTEAF
- TRBJ1-4 TRBV5-6 ASSFQGQRNEKLF
TRBD2 TRBJ2-3 TRBV5-1 ASSLSGLAGAADTQY
TRBD2 TRBJ2-2 TRBV2 ASSALAGENTGELF
- TRBJ2-1 TRBV7-6 ASSSSQSAANEQF
- TRBJ1-5 TRBV9 ASSVTGGQPQH
- TRBJ1-4 TRBV2 ASSVGLSGEKLF
- TRBJ2-5 TRBV5-1 ASSRRQGQETQY
- TRBJ2-7 TRBV7-9 ASSSPRSDITYEQY
- TRBJ2-4 TRBV4-1 ASSGLVGNIQY
TRBD2 TRBJ2-6 TRBV4-1 ASSQDPRGAGANVLT
- TRBJ2-1 TRBV20-1 SALRNEQF
- TRBJ2-5 TRBV19 ASSYRKETQY
- TRBJ2-3 TRBV6-1 ASSARTDTQY
- TRBJ1-3 TRBV5-1 ASSPQVGSLLNSGNTIY
TRBD2 TRBJ2-1 TRBV7-3 ASSKARRGGVNNEQF
TRBD2 TRBJ2-1 TRBV6-5 ASSLVSGGSNEQF
- TRBJ2-7 TRBV28 ASSLQVPYEQY
- TRBJ1-6 TRBV7-6 ASSPGGSAYNSPLH
- TRBJ2-7 TRBV15 ATSRLAGISYEQY
- TRBJ1-4 TRBV4-1 ASSRRGAEKLF
- TRBJ1-6 TRBV5-4 ASSPNAARYSPLH